What follows describes a single TCR beta chain. What it recognizes is unknown. Profiling relied on immunoSEQ multiplex PCR, and the TCRdb table lists in-frame clones only, not all of them. The repertoire consists of roughly 2.5 million clones, with around nine tenths occurring once and the leading ten covering 0.11% to 0.15%. This sample was taken from a study of shared clonotypes between healthy human individuals. Whole-study findings and limits: Clonotypes which were not shared had lower generation probabilities than clonotypes that all four donors shared.

This CDR3 contains 12 residues. V was cut by 7 bases and J by 5 bases, with 11 bases left in between. CDR1 and CDR2 from the germline V gene are SGHRS and YFSETQ. Source material: naive CD4+ T cells sorted from blood. Described subset: CD45RA+ positively selected. The chain has TRBV5-1 and TRBJ2-3, with D perhaps TRBD1 (5 bases). This sequence originates from a man between 18 and 35 years old in good health. DNA for the CDR3: TGCGCCAGCGGACCCCAGGGAGATACGCAGTATTTT. Translated: CASGPQGDTQYF.